Presented here are 22 T cell receptor beta chains from one specimen sequenced in a study of T cells in women clearing cervical HPV infection. Clones were read by immunoSEQ multiplex PCR, and TCRdb kept only the in-frame ones, dropping some. Its table records 11,000 to 15,000 clones. Specimen: blood buffy coat. Source of these receptors: a woman between 18 and 70 years old with a cervical HPV16 infection that either progressed to CIN3+ or cleared (not recorded which).

With respect to this clone: Read coverage stops 3 residues before the CDR3 terminus; the germline J gene supplies the remainder. The rearrangement joins TRBV5-5 to TRBJ2-1; TRBD2 matches 11 bases. With V trimmed by 1 base and J by 7 bases, 4 bases remained unmatched. Germline CDR1 and CDR2: SGHKS and YYEKEE (reference sequence). The CDR3 contains 15 residues. The CDR3: CASSLYTSGGNEQFF. CDR3 DNA, as far as it was read: TGTGCCAGCAGCTTGTACACTAGCGGGGGAAATGAG.

About this clone: Read sequence stops 3 residues before the CDR3 end, and the germline J gene provides the missing end. V is TRBV2 and J is TRBJ2-7, with D tentatively TRBD1 (6 bases). The germline V gene has CDR1 SNHLY and CDR2 FYNNEI. The V gene lost 7 bases and the J gene lost 1 base, with 14 bases spanning the gap. The CDR3 length is 14 residues. The CDR3 bases that were read are TGTGCCAGCACCCCCCGCGGACAGTCCTACGAG. Encoded protein: CASTPRGQSYE. From start to end, the CDR3 is CASTPRGQSYEQYF. Complete variable domain (other parts from reference TRBV2 and TRBJ2-7): EPEVTQTPSHQVTQMGQEVILRCVPISNHLYFYWYRQILGQKVEFLVSFYNNEISEKSEIFDDQFSVERPDGSNFTLKIRSTKLEDSAMYFCASTPRGQSYEQYFGPGTRLTVT.

Of note for this clone: The read ends 3 residues early relative to the CDR3; the germline J gene fills the gap. This sequence joins TRBV30 and TRBJ2-3, with 9 bases matching TRBD2. CDR1 GTSNPN and CDR2 SVGIG come from the germline V gene (reference sequence). The CDR3 totals 14 residues. CDR3 loop: CAWSVHKRGDPQYF. The covered CDR3 bases are TGTGCCTGGAGTGTACATAAGCGGGGGGATCCG.

On this clone itself: The read halts 3 residues ahead of the CDR3 end, with the missing end drawn from the germline J gene. The J gene is TRBJ1-5, the V gene TRBV2, with 9 bases that match TRBD1. In germline, CDR1 is SNHLY, CDR2 FYNNEI. This CDR3 has 18 residues. Trimming cost V 7 bases and J 6 bases; bases outside gene matches: 19. CDR3 in amino acids: CASTGSQGASWERQPQHF. The CDR3 bases that were read are TGTGCCAGCACAGGTTCACAGGGGGCGTCTTGGGAACGTCAGCCC.

Of note for this clone: Read sequence stops 3 residues before the CDR3 end, and the germline J gene provides the missing end. Other DNA sequences of this sample code for an identical CDR3. The chain employs TRBV5-5 and TRBJ1-2, with 7 bases matching TRBD1. Germline V lookup: CDR1 SGHKS, CDR2 YYEKEE (reference sequence). This CDR3 is 12 amino acids long. V trimming: 3 bases; J trimming: 7 bases; junction bases outside the gene matches: 3. Partial CDR3 DNA: TGTGCCAGCAGCTCACCAGGGGGTGGC. It translates to CASSSPGGG. The complete CDR3 reads CASSSPGGGYTF.

Of note for this clone: The CDR3 end falls 3 residues outside the read, so it is completed with the germline J gene. V gene TRBV4-1 combines with J gene TRBJ2-3; TRBD2 agrees at 10 bases. Germline V gives CDR1 MGHRA, CDR2 YSYEKL. The CDR3 has 14 residues. CDR3 in amino acids: CASSRLAGGDTQYF. The DNA read from the CDR3 is TGCGCCAGCAGCCGATTAGCGGGGGGTGACACG.

With regard to this clone: The read ends 3 residues shy of where the CDR3 ends; the end is completed using the germline J gene. J is TRBJ2-7 and V is TRBV6-2 or TRBV6-3; perhaps TRBD1 as D (6 bases). The CDR3 contains 16 residues. V lost 2 bases, J lost 0 bases, and 14 bases lay in between. CDR1 is MNHEY, CDR2 SVGEGT, per germline. The CDR3 sequence: CASSYKGQKSSYEQYF. The part of the CDR3 DNA that was read is TGTGCCAGCAGTTACAAAGGACAGAAGAGCTCCTACGAG.

On this clone itself: The CDR3 extends 3 residues past the end of the read, so its final part is completed from the germline J gene. The rearrangement joins TRBV18 to TRBJ2-3; 9 bases agree with TRBD2. CDR3 size: 16 residues. The germline V gene encodes CDR1 KGHSH and CDR2 LQKENI. The CDR3 reads CASSQIPRGGAETQYF. The CDR3 bases that were read are TGTGCCAGCTCCCAGATCCCCCGCGGGGGGGCGGAGACG.

As concerns this clone: Read data end 3 residues before the CDR3 end; the end is taken from the germline J gene. The V gene is TRBV14, the J gene TRBJ2-1; possibly TRBD1 or TRBD2 for D (5 bases each). Germline-derived CDR1 and CDR2 are SGHDN and FVKESK. CDR3 length: 13 amino acids. V lost 6 bases to trimming and J lost 6 bases, with 12 bases between them. This chain's CDR3 is CASRRAGSNEQFF. Incomplete CDR3 DNA: TGTGCCAGCAGAAGGGCAGGGAGCAATGAG.

About this clone: Read sequence stops 3 residues before the CDR3 end, and the germline J gene provides the missing end. This chain joins TRBV12-3 or TRBV12-4 and TRBJ2-3; D possibly corresponds to TRBD2 (7 bases). The V gene lost 6 bases and the J gene lost 5 bases, with 27 bases spanning the gap. The CDR3 has 18 residues. The CDR3 here is CASSDPGGGVFWGDTQYF. CDR3 bases read: TGTGCCAGCAGCGACCCTGGAGGGGGGGTCTTTTGGGGAGATACG.

About this clone itself: The read comes to an end 3 residues before the CDR3 does, leaving the germline J gene to fill in the end. This chain uses TRBV18 with TRBJ1-2, with D maybe TRBD1 (5 bases). V lost 4 bases, J lost 6 bases, and 15 bases lay in between. The length of the CDR3 is 14 residues. CDR1 is KGHSH, CDR2 LQKENI, per germline. The chain's CDR3 is CASSQRRGSDGYTF. The CDR3 DNA, read in part, is TGTGCCAGCTCACAGCGTAGGGGATCCGATGGC.

A word on this clone: The read ends 3 residues before the CDR3 terminus; that terminus is restored from the germline J gene. The chain carries TRBV5-6 and TRBJ2-5, with 14 positions matching TRBD2. The V segment lost 7 bases and the J segment 1 base; nucleotides outside the gene matches: 0. The CDR3 is made up of 14 amino acids. Germline CDR1 is SGHDT and CDR2 is YYEEEE. The CDR3 protein is CASGLAGGQETQYF. Incomplete CDR3 DNA: TGTGCCAGCGGACTAGCGGGGGGCCAAGAGACC.

Notes on this clone: The read ends 3 residues early relative to the CDR3; the germline J gene fills the gap. The chain links TRBV23-1 to TRBJ2-2; D gene unclear. TRBV23-1 is designated an ORF whose function remains uncertain. This CDR3 is 15 amino acids long. The covered CDR3 bases are TGCGCCAGCAGTCCTTCAACTTCCACTAATGAAAAG. Translated: CASSPSTSTNEK. In full, the CDR3 reads CASSPSTSTNEKLFF.

Remarks on this clone: The DNA ends 3 residues before the CDR3 does, and the rest of the CDR3 is filled in from the germline J gene. The chain is built from TRBV11-2 and TRBJ2-5; perhaps TRBD1 as D (6 bases). The germline V gene encodes CDR1 SGHAT and CDR2 FQNNGV. The CDR3 is 15 amino acids. V shed 5 bases and J shed 2 bases, with 15 bases lying between them. Incomplete CDR3 DNA: TGTGCCAGCAGCCCTCGTCGGACAGTACAAGAGACC. Translating it yields CASSPRRTVQET. The entire CDR3 sequence reads CASSPRRTVQETQYF.

On this clone: Coverage ceases 3 residues before the CDR3 finishes, and the germline J gene fills in the end. Other DNA sequences in the same sample also yield this CDR3. The V gene is TRBV6-1, the J gene TRBJ2-2; weak D call: TRBD2 (7 bases). Germline assignment: CDR1 MNHNS and CDR2 SASEGT. Trimming left V 3 bases short and J 5 bases short, with 13 bases between. This CDR3 contains 15 residues. The DNA read from the CDR3 is TGTGCCAGCAGTGAGCAGGGGAGGGAGACCGGGGAG. This codes for CASSEQGRETGE. The whole CDR3 protein reads CASSEQGRETGELFF.

On this clone: The read gets to within 3 residues of the CDR3 end, and the germline J gene fills in the rest. This chain connects TRBV20-1 to TRBJ1-2; 10 nucleotides line up with TRBD1. The CDR3 runs 13 residues. In germline, CDR1 is DFQATT, CDR2 SNEGSKA (reference sequence). The CDR3 loop is CSARTGGYNDYTF. CDR3 DNA, as far as it was read: TGCAGTGCTAGGACAGGGGGCTACAATGAC.

As to this clone: Read sequence stops 3 residues before the CDR3 end, and the germline J gene provides the missing end. The gene calls are TRBV7-9 and TRBJ2-7, with TRBD1 matching 8 bases. The germline gives CDR1 SEHNR, CDR2 FQNEAQ (reference sequence). The CDR3 covers 14 residues. V was pared by 1 base and J by 6 bases, with 5 bases of the junction left unmatched. The part of the CDR3 DNA that was read is TGTGCCAGCAGCTTAGACTCGACAGGGGTCGAG. Protein sequence: CASSLDSTGVE. The full CDR3 sequence reads CASSLDSTGVEQYF. The full variable domain, with the rest looked up from reference TRBV7-9 and TRBJ2-7, is DTGVSQNPRHKITKRGQNVTFRCDPISEHNRLYWYRQTLGQGPEFLTYFQNEAQLEKSRLLSDRFSAERPKGSFSTLEIQRTEQGDSAMYLCASSLDSTGVEQYFGPGTRLTVT.

Considering frequency, this clone is medium-sized. The observed sequence ends 3 residues before the CDR3 terminus, with the missing tail filled in from the germline J gene. This chain links TRBV28 with TRBJ1-5, with D unresolved. The CDR3 loop spans 15 amino acids. Trimming removed 6 bases from V and 3 bases from J, with 15 bases in between. The V gene's germline CDR1 is MDHEN and CDR2 SYDVKM. CDR3 sequence: CASSPSTAYNQPQHF. CDR3 DNA, as far as it was read: TGTGCCAGCAGCCCTTCTACAGCTTACAATCAGCCC.

With respect to this clone: With the read ending 3 residues before the CDR3 end, the germline J gene is used to fill in that end. The chain has TRBV5-1 and TRBJ2-3, with a tentative D call TRBD2 (6 bases). CDR1 is SGHRS and CDR2 is YFSETQ in the germline V gene. The CDR3 spans 17 residues. V was shortened by 3 bases and J by 4 bases, with 21 bases between the two germline ends. This CDR3 is CASSSTLATLRPDTQYF. The covered CDR3 bases are TGCGCCAGCAGCTCCACTCTAGCGACACTTCGGCCAGATACG.

As to this clone: The CDR3 is cut off 3 residues early in the read; its end comes from the germline J gene. V usage is TRBV30 and J usage is TRBJ2-3; TRBD1 is a possible D gene (5 bases). Looked up from germline, CDR1 is GTSNPN and CDR2 is SVGIG (reference sequence). The CDR3 spans 12 residues. The CDR3 spells CAWDRDNQPQYF. The CDR3 bases that were read are TGTGCCTGGGACAGAGACAATCAGCCG.

Turning to this clone: The read finishes 3 residues shy of the CDR3 end, and the germline J gene is used to complete it. This chain links TRBV2 with TRBJ1-4; possibly TRBD1 for D (6 bases). Germline V gene sequence: CDR1 SNHLY, CDR2 FYNNEI. The CDR3 covers 14 residues. V dropped 6 bases and J dropped 7 bases, with 15 bases sitting between them. Here the CDR3 reads CASREQGRGEKLFF. CDR3 DNA, as far as it was read: TGTGCCAGCAGAGAACAGGGAAGGGGTGAAAAA.

Concerning this clone itself: The sequenced fragment ends 3 residues before the CDR3 boundary, so the rest is inferred from the germline J gene. The rearrangement joins TRBV11-1 to TRBJ2-1; 9 nucleotides match TRBD1. CDR3 length equals 15 residues. V dropped 3 bases and J dropped 4; count of bases not matched to a gene: 4. Germline lookup yields CDR1 SGHAT and CDR2 FQDESV (reference sequence). The sequenced CDR3 bases are TGTGCCAGCAGCTTCCTACAGGGGGCGTACAATGAG. It is translated as CASSFLQGAYNE. In full, the CDR3 is CASSFLQGAYNEQFF. The whole variable domain, remainder taken from reference TRBV11-1 and TRBJ2-1, is EAEVAQSPRYKITEKSQAVAFWCDPISGHATLYWYRQILGQGPELLVQFQDESVVDDSQLPKDRFSAERLKGVDSTLKIQPAELGDSAMYLCASSFLQGAYNEQFFGPGTRLTVL.